Included here is one T cell receptor beta chain sequence, with context. Its antigen is as yet unknown. The germline V gene encodes CDR1 MNHEY and CDR2 SMNVEV (reference sequence). This CDR3 comprises 14 residues. Germline trimming cut 1 base from V and 5 bases from J; bases unmatched to any gene: 3. The record originates from a study of a mutant IDH1 vaccine in newly diagnosed glioma. Overall study context: An approximately 60% male, approximately 38% female split and a mean age of roughly 37 years characterized treated patients.

The sample's time point: week 23, last vaccination. The content of each vaccine dose was 300 ug of mutant IDH1 20-mer peptide, and topical imiquimod accompanied it. The donors' diagnosis was new WHO grade 3 or 4 astrocytoma that was IDH1-mutant and ATRX-lost. Profiling relied on immunoSEQ multiplex PCR, and the TCRdb table lists in-frame clones only, not all of them. The sample lists tens of thousands of clones, 75% to 90% occurring once. The sequence derives from a woman aged 45-59 years with glioma. The chain combines TRBV27 with TRBJ2-5; 8 nucleotides line up with TRBD1. The sample was PBMCs, taken from a glioma patient whose treatment included an IDH1 peptide vaccine. The CDR3 loop is CASSLYRGEETQYF. DNA for the CDR3: TGTGCCAGCAGTTTATACAGGGGGGAGGAGACCCAGTACTTC.